These 30 T cell receptor beta chains came from one sample sequenced in a study of read filtering for tumor transcriptome and immune sequencing. This library used roughly 370 ng RNA and molecular barcoded adaptors spanning alpha/delta and beta/gamma chains. One entry per CDR3 protein, called by TCRdb with MiXCR from the reads. The sample lists approximately 20,000 distinct CDR3 sequences; around 20% were seen once. Material: a population of CD138-negative cells sorted from bone marrow. The source of these receptors is a donor aged 40 or older with multiple myeloma.

CDR3 coding DNA: TGTGCCAGCAGTGGGCGCGGTCCCTCCTACGAGCAGTACTTC. Protein: CASSGRGPSYEQYF. The chain recombines TRBV28 with TRBJ2-7; D not resolved. Germline CDR1 and CDR2: MDHEN and SYDVKM. V was cut by 5 bases and J by 0 bases, with 11 bases left in between. The length of the CDR3 is 14 residues.

The chain uses TRBV24-1 and TRBJ2-2, with 9 bases aligning to TRBD1. The ends lost 3 bases at V and 7 bases at J; junction bases unmatched: 8. This CDR3 is built from 16 residues. The germline V gene encodes CDR1 KGHDR and CDR2 SFDVKD. For the CDR3, the DNA is TGTGCCACCAGTGATGCGGACAGGGGATTTGGCGGGGAGCTGTTTTTT. Protein sequence: CATSDADRGFGGELFF.

This clonotype was counted many times. This sequence joins TRBV15 and TRBJ1-1; 8 positions match TRBD1. The germline V gene encodes CDR1 LNHNV and CDR2 YYDKDF (reference sequence). CDR3 length: 15 residues. V lost 2 bases, J lost 6 bases, and 8 bases stayed unmatched. As DNA, the CDR3 is TGTGCCACCAGCAGAACTGGACAGGGTGAGGCTGAAGCTTTCTTT. It yields the protein CATSRTGQGEAEAFF.

This clonotype has ten or more counts. This chain's CDR3 is CSVRDGSNQPQHF. CDR3 sequence (DNA): TGCAGCGTAAGGGACGGTAGCAATCAGCCCCAGCATTTT. The chain employs TRBV29-1 and TRBJ1-5, with D perhaps matching TRBD1 (5 bases). The V gene's germline CDR1 is SQVTM and CDR2 ANQGSEA. The CDR3 has 13 residues. V was pared by 6 bases and J by 0 bases, with 9 bases between.

A remark on this clonotype: A much larger clone lies a single base off, so this may be a read error. V usage is TRBV6-5 and J usage is TRBJ2-1; TRBD2 is a possible D gene (5 bases). CDR1 MNHEY and CDR2 SVGAGI come from the germline V gene. This CDR3 has 16 amino acids. The CDR3 region is CASRYRGATVGDEQFF. The CDR3 region has the DNA TGTGCCAGCCGTTACCGGGGAGCCACTGTGGGTGATGAGCAGTTCTTC.

This clonotype was detected many times. The gene calls are TRBV2 and TRBJ2-3; possibly TRBD1 or TRBD2 for D (5 bases each). V was pared by 7 bases and J by 3 bases, with 14 bases between. The CDR3 contains 14 residues. Germline-derived CDR1 and CDR2 are SNHLY and FYNNEI. CDR3 sequence reads: CASTPGAETDTQYF. DNA for the CDR3: TGTGCCAGCACCCCCGGGGCCGAAACAGATACGCAGTATTTT.

This clonotype is medium-sized in the sample. The gene calls are TRBV11-1 and TRBJ2-1, with 10 positions matching TRBD2. The CDR3 extends over 16 amino acids. CDR1 and CDR2 from the germline V gene are SGHAT and FQDESV (reference sequence). Trimming at V came to 9 bases and at J to 4 bases, leaving 12 bases not matched to a gene. This CDR3 reads CASTLNVAGGYNEQFF. The DNA of the CDR3 is TGTGCCAGTACCCTTAACGTAGCGGGAGGTTACAATGAGCAGTTCTTC.

This clonotype was recorded at least ten times. This sequence joins TRBV29-1 and TRBJ2-3; D is perhaps TRBD2 (5 bases). CDR1 SQVTM and CDR2 ANQGSEA come from the germline V gene. Trimming removed 8 bases at V and 1 base at J, with 16 bases between. CDR3 length: 14 amino acids. The CDR3: CSSQAAEGTDTQYF. Here the CDR3 DNA reads TGCAGCTCCCAAGCAGCGGAAGGCACAGATACGCAGTATTTT.

The sample holds many counts of this clonotype. The V and J genes are TRBV29-1 and TRBJ2-7; D remains ambiguous. Germline V lookup: CDR1 SQVTM, CDR2 ANQGSEA. V was clipped by 4 bases and J by 5 bases, with 6 bases between them. The CDR3 contains 10 residues. The CDR3 here is CSVVQHEQYF. CDR3 sequence (DNA): TGCAGCGTTGTACAGCACGAGCAGTACTTC.

The V and J genes are TRBV29-1 and TRBJ2-4; D is undetermined. Germline values: CDR1 SQVTM, CDR2 ANQGSEA. This CDR3 has 15 amino acids. The V end lost 1 base, the J end lost 9 bases, and 19 bases lay between the germline ends. This CDR3 is CSVEVTWATVGIQYF. The CDR3 coding sequence is TGCAGCGTTGAAGTAACGTGGGCCACCGTCGGCATTCAGTACTTC.

This clonotype has only a few counts. Germline and junction disagree at one end, which may indicate a read error. This chain joins TRBV5-4 and TRBJ2-3, with D unresolved. The CDR3 has 13 amino acids. Germline CDR1 and CDR2: SGHNT and YYREEE (reference sequence). The CDR3 loop reads CASSLVGTDTQCF. CDR3 nucleotides: TGTGCCAGCAGCTTGGTTGGCACAGATACGCAGTGTTTT.

This clonotype has just a few counts. The V and J genes are TRBV29-1 and TRBJ1-1, with 8 nucleotides matching TRBD1. CDR3 size: 12 residues. The V segment lost 6 bases and the J segment 4 bases; nucleotides outside the gene matches: 4. Per germline, CDR1 SQVTM and CDR2 ANQGSEA. CDR3: CSVTGGGTEAFF. CDR3 coding DNA: TGCAGCGTAACAGGGGGAGGCACTGAAGCTTTCTTT.

The chain links TRBV11-2 to TRBJ1-1, with D unclear. CDR1 and CDR2 (germline): SGHAT, FQNNGV. V lost 2 bases, J lost 11 bases, and 15 bases lay in between. The CDR3 spans 13 residues. The CDR3 loop is CASSLFGVDGAFF. DNA for the CDR3: TGTGCCAGCAGCTTATTTGGGGTGGATGGGGCTTTCTTT.

Many counts were recorded for this clonotype. V gene TRBV7-6 combines with J gene TRBJ2-7; D is unclear. In germline, CDR1 is SGHVS, CDR2 FNYEAQ. V lost 3 bases and J lost 4, with 10 bases in between. The CDR3 spans 13 residues. The DNA for the CDR3 is TGTGCCAGCAGCTTTAACCCTTCTTACGAGCAGTACTTC. Residues: CASSFNPSYEQYF. The full variable domain, rest sourced from reference TRBV7-6 and TRBJ2-7, is GAGVSQSPRYKVTKRGQDVALRCDPISGHVSLYWYRQALGQGPEFLTYFNYEAQQDKSGLPNDRFSAERPEGSISTLTIQRTEQRDSAMYRCASSFNPSYEQYFGPGTRLTVT.

This clonotype was observed many times. J is TRBJ2-1 and V is TRBV29-1, with D tentatively TRBD2 (6 bases). Germline CDR1 and CDR2: SQVTM and ANQGSEA. This CDR3 has 11 amino acids. The V gene lost 7 bases and the J gene lost 6 bases, with 10 bases spanning the gap. The CDR3 spells CSAGTGNEQFF. CDR3 DNA: TGCAGCGCCGGGACTGGCAATGAGCAGTTCTTC.

This clonotype was picked up many times. The J gene is TRBJ1-2, the V gene TRBV5-1; D unresolved. Trimming pared 0 bases from V and 6 bases from J, leaving 18 bases between. The germline gives CDR1 SGHRS, CDR2 YFSETQ. This CDR3 spans 16 amino acids. CDR3 in DNA: TGCGCCAGCAGCTTGGCGGCGGTAAGAGGGTCGGATGGCTACACCTTC. Its protein is CASSLAAVRGSDGYTF.

This clonotype was seen a handful of times. The rearrangement uses TRBV13 and TRBJ2-3; TRBD2 matches 7 bases. J lost 2 bases, V lost 5 bases, and 7 bases had no gene match. CDR1 and CDR2 from the germline V gene are PRHDT and FYEKMQ (reference sequence). This CDR3 contains 15 residues. CDR3: CASSGGGRFTDTQYF. The CDR3 nucleotides read TGTGCCAGCAGCGGAGGCGGGAGATTCACAGATACGCAGTATTTT.

In its sample, this clonotype was seen many times. The V and J genes are TRBV18 and TRBJ2-3; 13 nucleotides agree with TRBD2. This CDR3 spans 16 amino acids. V lost 4 bases, J lost 3 bases, and 4 bases stayed unmatched. The germline V gene has CDR1 KGHSH and CDR2 LQKENI. The CDR3 DNA is TGTGCCAGCTCACTACGGACTAGCGGGGGAACAGATACGCAGTATTTT. As protein: CASSLRTSGGTDTQYF. Full variable domain (remainder filled in from reference TRBV18 and TRBJ2-3): NAGVMQNPRHLVRRRGQEARLRCSPMKGHSHVYWYRQLPEEGLKFMVYLQKENIIDESGMPKERFSAEFPKEGPSILRIQQVVRGDSAAYFCASSLRTSGGTDTQYFGPGTRLTVL.

Many counts were recorded for this clonotype. V and J are TRBV5-5 and TRBJ2-1; D unclear. CDR1 is SGHKS and CDR2 is YYEKEE in the germline V gene (reference sequence). The V gene lost 0 bases and the J gene lost 3 bases, with 7 bases spanning the gap. The CDR3 covers 14 residues. As DNA, the CDR3 is TGTGCCAGCAGCTTGGATCCAGTCTACAATGAGCAGTTCTTC. It translates to CASSLDPVYNEQFF.

This clonotype was picked up many times. The V call is TRBV12-3 or TRBV12-4, the J call TRBJ2-5; a weak D match, TRBD2 (7 bases). The CDR3 is 13 amino acids. V was shortened by 6 bases and J by 1 base, with 9 bases between the two germline ends. CDR3 amino acids: CASSRGAQETQYF. Written as DNA, the CDR3 is TGTGCCAGCAGCCGGGGGGCCCAAGAGACCCAGTACTTC.

This clonotype occurred once. This may be a read error, as it is one base from a much larger clone. The chain carries TRBV5-1 and TRBJ2-7; the D gene is possibly TRBD2 (6 bases). The CDR3 is 11 residues long. CDR1 is SGHRS and CDR2 is YFSETQ in the germline V gene. The CDR3 bases are TGCGCCAGCGGCTTGGGGGGCGAGCAGTACTTC. It translates to CASGLGGEQYF.

This clonotype was observed at least ten times. This sequence joins TRBV28 and TRBJ2-7, with D possibly TRBD1 on 5 matching bases. Germline CDR1 is MDHEN and CDR2 is SYDVKM. Trimming took 6 bases from V and 1 from J, leaving 13 bases between them. CDR3 size: 14 residues. DNA of the CDR3: TGTGCCAGCAGCTCCTCAGGGTCTTCCTACGAGCAGTACTTC. It specifies CASSSSGSSYEQYF. Full variable domain (remainder filled in from reference TRBV28 and TRBJ2-7): DVKVTQSSRYLVKRTGEKVFLECVQDMDHENMFWYRQDPGLGLRLIYFSYDVKMKEKGDIPEGYSVSREKKERFSLILESASTNQTSMYLCASSSSGSSYEQYFGPGTRLTVT.

V and J are TRBV29-1 and TRBJ2-7; D is undetermined. The V gene lost 4 bases and the J gene lost 3 bases, with 10 bases spanning the gap. The length of the CDR3 is 12 residues. Germline V lookup: CDR1 SQVTM, CDR2 ANQGSEA. The CDR3: CSVAWSFYEQYF. In DNA, the CDR3 is TGCAGCGTTGCCTGGAGTTTCTACGAGCAGTACTTC.

This clonotype was counted many times. J is TRBJ2-7 and V is TRBV5-7; TRBD2 matches at 10 bases. TRBV5-7 is annotated as an ORF whose role is uncertain. V lost 4 bases, J lost 4 bases, and 11 bases stayed unmatched. The CDR3 length is 16 residues. CDR3 sequence reads: CASSLGLAESTYEQYF. CDR3 coding DNA: TGTGCCAGCAGCCTCGGACTAGCGGAGAGCACATACGAGCAGTACTTC.

This clonotype was counted at least ten times. V usage is TRBV2 and J usage is TRBJ2-3; 8 positions agree with TRBD1. J was trimmed by 1 base and V by 1 base; bases with no gene match: 4. This CDR3 spans 16 amino acids. Germline CDR1 and CDR2: SNHLY and FYNNEI. CDR3 sequence: CASSEGRGRGTDTQYF. Here the CDR3 DNA reads TGTGCCAGCAGTGAAGGCAGGGGGCGCGGCACAGATACGCAGTATTTT.

V and J are TRBV27 and TRBJ2-7; a weak D match, TRBD2 (6 bases). Per germline, CDR1 MNHEY and CDR2 SMNVEV (reference sequence). Trimming stripped 3 bases from V and 2 bases from J, with 11 bases between. CDR3 size: 14 residues. CDR3 nucleotides: TGTGCCAGCAGTTTCGAGGGAGGTGCCTACGAGCAGTACTTC. It encodes CASSFEGGAYEQYF.

Ten or more counts support this clonotype. The chain is built from TRBV2 and TRBJ2-2, with 13 nucleotides matching TRBD2. The germline V gene encodes CDR1 SNHLY and CDR2 FYNNEI. V lost 5 bases, J lost 0 bases, and 6 bases stayed unmatched. CDR3 length equals 18 residues. The CDR3 loop reads CASSRGLAGRPNTGELFF. CDR3 nucleotides: TGTGCCAGCAGTCGGGGACTAGCGGGAAGACCGAACACCGGGGAGCTGTTTTTT. Combining the CDR3 with reference TRBV2 and TRBJ2-2 gives the whole variable domain EPEVTQTPSHQVTQMGQEVILRCVPISNHLYFYWYRQILGQKVEFLVSFYNNEISEKSEIFDDQFSVERPDGSNFTLKIRSTKLEDSAMYFCASSRGLAGRPNTGELFFGEGSRLTVL.

As for this clonotype: Because the CDR3 is missing its conserved closing phenylalanine or tryptophan, this is likely a read error. The rearrangement links TRBV4-3 to TRBJ2-1; 7 bases are shared with TRBD1. The junction had 15 bases not matched to a gene; V was cut back by 2 bases and J by 5 bases. The CDR3 is 18 residues long. Germline loops: CDR1 LGHNA, CDR2 YSLEER. As DNA, the CDR3 is TGCGCCAGCAGCCAAAGCGAGGGGGCTTATACCCGCGACAATGAGCAGTTCCTC. Translating it yields CASSQSEGAYTRDNEQFL.

This clonotype was found many times. The V gene is TRBV29-1, the J gene TRBJ2-3; D is perhaps TRBD2 (5 bases). Germline CDR1 and CDR2: SQVTM and ANQGSEA. The CDR3 is made up of 14 amino acids. The V end lost 3 bases, the J end lost 0 bases, and 10 bases lay between the germline ends. CDR3 loop: CSVDTGTSTDTQYF. CDR3 bases: TGCAGCGTTGACACGGGAACAAGCACAGATACGCAGTATTTT.

This clonotype showed up many times. The rearrangement links TRBV7-2 to TRBJ1-5; maybe TRBD1 (5 bases). This CDR3 region has 14 residues. V lost 1 base and J 6 bases, leaving 10 bases between the germline ends. The germline V gene has CDR1 SGHTA and CDR2 FQGNSA. The CDR3 sequence is CASSLGGAAQPQHF. CDR3 bases: TGTGCCAGCAGCTTAGGTGGGGCGGCTCAGCCCCAGCATTTT.